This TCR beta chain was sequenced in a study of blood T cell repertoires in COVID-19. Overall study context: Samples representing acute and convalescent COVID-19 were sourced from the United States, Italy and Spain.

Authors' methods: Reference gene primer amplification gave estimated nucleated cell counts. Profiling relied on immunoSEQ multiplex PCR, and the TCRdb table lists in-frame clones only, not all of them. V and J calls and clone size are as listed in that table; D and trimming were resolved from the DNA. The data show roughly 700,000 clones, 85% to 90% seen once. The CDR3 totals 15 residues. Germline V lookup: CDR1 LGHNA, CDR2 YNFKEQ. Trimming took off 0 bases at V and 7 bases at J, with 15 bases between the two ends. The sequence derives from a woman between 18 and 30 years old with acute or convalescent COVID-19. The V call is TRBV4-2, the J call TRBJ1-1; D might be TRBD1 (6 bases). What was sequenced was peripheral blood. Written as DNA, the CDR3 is TGTGCCAGCAGCCAAGATGGAGTGGGGGCCGATGAAGCTTTCTTT. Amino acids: CASSQDGVGADEAFF.